Below, 2 T cell receptor beta chains from the same sample are listed, as sequenced in a study of spatial heterogeneity in lung cancer. What these receptors recognize is not known. TCRdb called the 5' RACE reads again in MiXCR, with one record for every CDR3 protein. The sample contains nearly 25,000 distinct CDR3 sequences, approximately 9.5% of which appear only once. Time point specified: sample taken at primary tumor resection. Study-wide results and caveats: Expanded intratumoral alpha and beta TCR counts tracked tumor mutation counts.

Material: lung tumor tissue, obtained at surgery. The receptors here all came from a male donor with early-stage non-small cell lung cancer.

This clonotype was recorded at least ten times. The gene calls are TRBV28 and TRBJ1-2, with 8 bases aligning to TRBD1. The CDR3 sequence is 17 residues long. The ends lost 1 base at V and 4 bases at J; junction bases unmatched: 11. Germline V gene data show CDR1 as MDHEN and CDR2 as SYDVKM. Here the CDR3 reads CASSLLEQGVWIYGYTF. The DNA of the CDR3 is TGTGCCAGCAGTTTATTGGAACAGGGGGTGTGGATCTATGGCTACACCTTC.

This clonotype was counted ten times or more. This chain joins TRBV9 and TRBJ2-1; no firm D call. Germline V gives CDR1 SGDLS, CDR2 YYNGEE. V gave up 3 bases and J gave up 8 bases, with 15 bases separating them. The CDR3 runs to 14 residues. The CDR3 protein is CASSAPLVSHEQFF. CDR3 in DNA: TGTGCCAGCAGCGCTCCCCTCGTGAGCCATGAGCAGTTCTTC.